The entry below gives a single T cell receptor (beta chain) sequence along with its context. The sample belongs to a study of shared clonotypes between healthy human individuals. Profiled with immunoSEQ multiplex PCR; TCRdb holds only in-frame clones, not every one. The sample holds more than 1 million clones, 75% to 80% seen once. Germline V lookup: CDR1 SGDLS, CDR2 YYNGEE. Trimming cost V 3 bases and J 7 bases, with 16 bases left between them. This CDR3 has 15 residues. Donation came from healthy HIV-negative adults that had no recent acute infections or vaccinations. The rearrangement links TRBV9 to TRBJ2-2; a possible D gene is TRBD1 (5 bases). Source material: memory CD4+ T cells from PBMCs. Indicated subset: CD45RA-negative fraction. The receptor was isolated from a man between 18 and 35 years old in good health. Some clones in this sample may be carry-over from other donors' samples. CDR3 amino acids: CASSGPTGESGELFF. In nucleotides, the CDR3 is TGTGCCAGCAGCGGACCAACAGGAGAGAGCGGGGAGCTGTTTTTT.